Shown below are 20 T cell receptor beta chains from a single sample sequenced in a study of T cell repertoires in aging, cancer and after chemotherapy. A mixed TRB-A/B primer pool amplified rearranged TRB by multiplex touch-down PCR. TCRdb re-analysed the multiplex PCR reads in MiXCR, keeping a single row per CDR3 protein. Here the sample spans roughly 2,000 distinct CDR3 sequences, more than 60% being singletons. The template was genomic DNA from peripheral blood, not RNA. Input material: blood. The source is a human donor with a solid tumor.

The V gene is TRBV27, the J gene TRBJ1-2; D uncertain. The CDR3 has 15 amino acids. The V end was cut by 5 bases, the J end by 0 bases, with 13 bases between. Germline V gene sequence: CDR1 MNHEY, CDR2 SMNVEV (reference sequence). The CDR3 here is CASSPRGGSNYGYTF. As DNA, the CDR3 is TGTGCCAGCAGTCCTCGTGGAGGGTCTAACTATGGCTACACCTTC.

The CDR3: CASSPGLAGVGSRNEQFF. The CDR3 coding sequence is TGTGCCAGCAGCCCAGGACTAGCGGGAGTAGGAAGTCGCAATGAGCAGTTCTTC. V usage is TRBV7-2 and J usage is TRBJ2-1; 13 positions agree with TRBD2. CDR3 length: 18 amino acids. Germline values: CDR1 SGHTA, CDR2 FQGNSA. V shed 5 bases, J shed 6 bases, and the junction held 13 bases outside the gene matches. The full variable domain, with the rest looked up from reference TRBV7-2 and TRBJ2-1, is GAGVSQSPSNKVTEKGKDVELRCDPISGHTALYWYRQSLGQGLEFLIYFQGNSAPDKSGLPSDRFSAERTGGSVSTLTIQRTQQEDSAVYLCASSPGLAGVGSRNEQFFGPGTRLTVL.

The chain links TRBV28 to TRBJ2-7, with 7 bases fitting TRBD1. The CDR3 contains 14 residues. Germline trimming cut 6 bases from V and 10 bases from J; bases unmatched to any gene: 15. CDR1 and CDR2 (germline): MDHEN, SYDVKM. Here the CDR3 DNA reads TGTGCCAGCAGCGAACCCGTCGGAAGGGGGCGACAGTACTTC. This encodes CASSEPVGRGRQYF. Filled out from reference TRBV28 and TRBJ2-7, the complete variable domain reads DVKVTQSSRYLVKRTGEKVFLECVQDMDHENMFWYRQDPGLGLRLIYFSYDVKMKEKGDIPEGYSVSREKKERFSLILESASTNQTSMYLCASSEPVGRGRQYFGPGTRLTVT.

The chain couples TRBV7-9 to TRBJ2-7, with 8 bases that match TRBD2. Germline lookup yields CDR1 SEHNR and CDR2 FQNEAQ (reference sequence). After removal of 5 bases from V and 3 bases from J, the junction contained 15 bases not matched to a gene. The CDR3 sequence is 17 residues long. CDR3 coding DNA: TGTGCCAGCAGCCTCTCGGGACTAGGCCTCCTCCTCTACGAGCAGTACTTC. Its translation is CASSLSGLGLLLYEQYF.

The chain uses TRBV12-3 or TRBV12-4 and TRBJ2-7; D not resolved. V was pared by 5 bases and J by 0 bases, with 2 bases between. This CDR3 comprises 11 residues. CDR3 amino acids: CASSGSYEQYF. CDR3 bases: TGTGCCAGCAGTGGCTCCTACGAGCAGTACTTC.

J is TRBJ2-7 and V is TRBV6-5, with 8 bases lining up with TRBD2. CDR1 MNHEY and CDR2 SVGAGI come from the germline V gene. The CDR3 has 13 amino acids. V was pared by 7 bases and J by 2 bases, with 4 bases of the junction left unmatched. CDR3 sequence: CASTPAGAYEQYF. As DNA, the CDR3 is TGTGCCAGCACCCCAGCGGGAGCCTACGAGCAGTACTTC.

Notes on this clonotype: One end of the junction varies from germline; a read error may be responsible. This CDR3 reads CASSFRDSLYEQYF. DNA of the CDR3: TGTGCCAGCAGCTTCCGGGACTCCCTCTACGAGCAGTACTTC. The rearrangement links TRBV5-1 to TRBJ2-7, with TRBD2 as a possible D gene (6 bases). From germline, CDR1 is SGHRS and CDR2 YFSETQ. This CDR3 contains 14 residues.

This clonotype was counted once. This chain joins TRBV7-2 and TRBJ2-1; a possible D gene is TRBD2 (6 bases). The CDR3 contains 14 residues. With 6 bases removed from V and 0 bases from J, the gap between germline ends came to 9 bases. The germline CDR1 and CDR2 sequences are SGHTA and FQGNSA. CDR3 sequence: CASRTGSSYNEQFF. The CDR3 DNA sequence: TGTGCCAGCAGAACCGGGAGCTCCTACAATGAGCAGTTCTTC.

The gene calls are TRBV6-1 and TRBJ1-4; a possible D gene is TRBD1 (5 bases). Looked up from germline, CDR1 is MNHNS and CDR2 is SASEGT. Deletions cut 5 bases from V and 7 bases from J, with 14 bases between. CDR3 length equals 14 residues. The CDR3 region is CASSPGSEGEKLFF. The CDR3 region has the DNA TGTGCCAGCAGTCCAGGGTCAGAGGGTGAAAAACTGTTTTTT.

This clonotype was seen a handful of times. This chain uses TRBV11-2 with TRBJ1-2, with D possibly being TRBD1 (5 bases). Per germline, CDR1 SGHAT and CDR2 FQNNGV. V lost 4 bases and J 6 bases, leaving 12 bases between the germline ends. The CDR3 runs to 13 residues. CDR3 in amino acids: CASSSAWGNGYTF. CDR3 nucleotides: TGTGCCAGCAGCTCAGCATGGGGGAATGGCTACACCTTC.

The chain has TRBV11-2 and TRBJ2-2; D may be TRBD2 (5 bases). The germline V gene encodes CDR1 SGHAT and CDR2 FQNNGV. The CDR3 is made up of 13 amino acids. Deletions cut 4 bases from V and 7 bases from J, with 10 bases between. Here the CDR3 DNA reads TGTGCCAGCAGCTCCGGGGTGGGCGGGGAGCTGTTTTTT. This sequence encodes CASSSGVGGELFF.

This chain connects TRBV10-2 to TRBJ1-1; possibly TRBD1 for D (5 bases). V was pared by 6 bases and J by 8 bases, with 10 bases between. This CDR3 spans 11 amino acids. Germline CDR1 is WSHSY and CDR2 is SAAADI. CDR3: CASRGPSEAFF. For the CDR3, the DNA is TGCGCCAGCAGGGGACCAAGCGAAGCTTTCTTT.

The V gene is TRBV20-1, the J gene TRBJ1-1; D gene ambiguous. The CDR3 extends over 13 amino acids. V was pared by 5 bases and J by 1 base, with 11 bases between. Germline CDR1 reads DFQATT; CDR2 reads SNEGSKA (reference sequence). In DNA, the CDR3 is TGCAGTGCTGCCGGACCGGAGAACACTGAAGCTTTCTTT. Translated, it gives CSAAGPENTEAFF.

The chain links TRBV29-1 to TRBJ2-7; 8 bases fit TRBD1. The CDR3 spans 13 residues. Germline V gene data show CDR1 as SQVTM and CDR2 as ANQGSEA. Trimming at V came to 8 bases and at J to 4 bases, leaving 10 bases not matched to a gene. CDR3 DNA: TGCAGCCTTCTGGGACAGGTCCAATACGAGCAGTACTTC. The encoded protein is CSLLGQVQYEQYF.

The gene calls are TRBV6-6 and TRBJ2-2; TRBD2 matches 7 bases. There are 15 residues in the CDR3. The ends lost 2 bases at V and 3 bases at J; junction bases unmatched: 3. Germline assignment: CDR1 MNHNY and CDR2 SVGAGI (reference sequence). CDR3 sequence reads: CASSYAGEDTGELFF. CDR3 bases: TGTGCCAGCAGTTACGCGGGGGAGGACACCGGGGAGCTGTTTTTT.

The chain recombines TRBV5-4 with TRBJ1-2; D is undetermined. The CDR3 extends over 14 amino acids. Germline CDR1 reads SGHNT; CDR2 reads YYREEE (reference sequence). Trimming took off 1 base at V and 6 bases at J, with 13 bases between the two ends. CDR3 nucleotides: TGTGCCAGCAGCTTGTCCGGAGTCATTAATGGCTACACCTTC. Amino acids: CASSLSGVINGYTF.

The CDR3 nucleotides are TGCAGTGCTAGAGCCCCCGCGGGAGAAGACTACGAGCAGTACTTC. It specifies CSARAPAGEDYEQYF. The J gene is TRBJ2-7, the V gene TRBV20-1; TRBD2 agrees at 7 bases. The V gene end was trimmed by 1 base and the J gene end by 3 bases; junction bases not matched to a gene: 9. The CDR3 length is 15 residues. Germline CDR1 and CDR2: DFQATT and SNEGSKA (reference sequence).

The rearrangement uses TRBV24-1 and TRBJ2-1; D possibly corresponds to TRBD1 (6 bases). V lost 7 bases, J lost 3 bases, and 9 bases lay in between. CDR1 is KGHDR and CDR2 is SFDVKD in the germline V gene. The CDR3 has 13 residues. CDR3 protein: CATSGTSYNEQFF. The CDR3 DNA is TGTGCCACCAGCGGGACAAGCTACAATGAGCAGTTCTTC.

This chain links TRBV12-3 or TRBV12-4 with TRBJ2-2, with 9 bases aligning to TRBD1. Germline trimming cut 2 bases from V and 5 bases from J; bases unmatched to any gene: 6. This CDR3 contains 16 residues. CDR3 in amino acids: CASSLKDRGGTGELFF. The CDR3 DNA sequence: TGTGCCAGCAGTTTAAAGGACAGGGGAGGAACCGGGGAGCTGTTTTTT.

This rearrangement joins TRBV7-9 to TRBJ1-1, with D perhaps matching TRBD1 (5 bases). Between the trimmed V and J ends, which lost 1 base and 11 bases, there was a span of 20 bases. This CDR3 has 15 amino acids. In germline, CDR1 is SEHNR, CDR2 FQNEAQ (reference sequence). CDR3 protein: CASSLGGIADKAAFF. The DNA for the CDR3 is TGTGCCAGCAGCTTAGGGGGTATAGCGGACAAGGCCGCTTTCTTT.